These 3 T cell receptor beta chains were sequenced from one sample in a study of cytomegalovirus exposure and HLA in healthy donors. Researchers ran the PCR with 60 Vbeta and 13 Jbeta primers. Clones were read by immunoSEQ multiplex PCR, and TCRdb kept only the in-frame ones, dropping some. The sample lists around 140,000 clones; 70% to 90% were seen once. Sequenced input: PBMCs. Source of these receptors: a man aged 35-49 years in good health and CMV-seronegative.

This clone was counted between two and nine times. V gene TRBV7-2 combines with J gene TRBJ1-5; a possible D gene is TRBD1 (6 bases). Germline CDR1 reads SGHTA; CDR2 reads FQGNSA. Trimming pared 3 bases from V and 1 base from J, leaving 10 bases between. CDR3 length: 15 residues. CDR3 nucleotides: TGTGCCAGCAGCTTGGACAGTGGGAGCAATCAGCCCCAGCATTTT. Its protein is CASSLDSGSNQPQHF.

The chain uses TRBV25-1 and TRBJ2-5; 8 nucleotides match TRBD2. With V trimmed by 2 bases and J by 4 bases, 3 bases remained unmatched. Germline V gene sequence: CDR1 MGHDK, CDR2 SYGVNS. The CDR3 extends over 14 amino acids. The CDR3, as DNA: TGTGCCAGCAGTGAACGGGAGGGGTTAGAGACCCAGTACTTC. It yields the protein CASSEREGLETQYF.

The V call is TRBV9, the J call TRBJ2-1; 12 nucleotides align to TRBD2. The CDR3 is 18 amino acids. The trim removed 0 bases at V and 6 bases at J, leaving 10 bases unmatched. Germline CDR1 and CDR2: SGDLS and YYNGEE. The CDR3 loop is CASSVGLAGGPLGNEQFF. The CDR3 region has the DNA TGTGCCAGCAGCGTAGGCCTAGCGGGAGGGCCGCTGGGCAATGAGCAGTTCTTC.